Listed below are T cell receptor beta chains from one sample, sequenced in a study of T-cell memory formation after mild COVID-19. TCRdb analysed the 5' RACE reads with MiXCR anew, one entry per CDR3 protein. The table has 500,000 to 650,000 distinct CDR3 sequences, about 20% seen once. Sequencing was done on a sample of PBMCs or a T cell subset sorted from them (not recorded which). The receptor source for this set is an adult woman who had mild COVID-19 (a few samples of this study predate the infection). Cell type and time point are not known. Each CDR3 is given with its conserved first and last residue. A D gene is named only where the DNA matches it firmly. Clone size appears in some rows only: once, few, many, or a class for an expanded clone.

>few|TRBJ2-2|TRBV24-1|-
TGTGCCACCAGTGCGTTCACCGGGGAGCTGTTTTTT
CATSAFTGELFF
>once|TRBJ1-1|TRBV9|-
TGTGCCAGCAGCCCGGAAGGGGCGGTGAACACTGAAGCTTTCTTT
CASSPEGAVNTEAFF
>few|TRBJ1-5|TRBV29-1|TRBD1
TGCAGCGTGGCCGAGGCGGGACAGGGAGGTCAGCCCCAGCATTTT
CSVAEAGQGGQPQHF
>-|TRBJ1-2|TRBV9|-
TGTGCCAGCAGCCGAGCTAATAGGGGCTACACCTTC
CASSRANRGYTF
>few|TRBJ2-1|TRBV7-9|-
TGTGCCAGCAGCCTAAGGGGGATAAATCTCAATGAGCAGTTCTTC
CASSLRGINLNEQFF
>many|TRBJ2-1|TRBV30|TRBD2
TGTGCCTGGAGTAAGGGGTCTAGCGGGTTGAATGAGCAGTTCTTC
CAWSKGSSGLNEQFF
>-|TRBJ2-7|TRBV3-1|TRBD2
TGTGCCAGCAGCCCCCGAGGGCTAGCGGGAGCTTTGGAGCAGTACTTC
CASSPRGLAGALEQYF
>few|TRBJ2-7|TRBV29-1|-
TGCAGCGTTGGTAGCCTAGGACCGCCCTACGAGCAGTACTTC
CSVGSLGPPYEQYF
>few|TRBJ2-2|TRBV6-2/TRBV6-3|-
TGTGCCAGCAGCCGAGACAGGTTCGCGAACACCGGGGAGCTGTTTTTT
CASSRDRFANTGELFF
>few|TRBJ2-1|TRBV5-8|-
TGTGCCAGCAAAGAAGGGAGCAGTGAGGACAATGAGCAGTTCTTC
CASKEGSSEDNEQFF
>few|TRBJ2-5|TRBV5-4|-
TGTGCCAGCAGCTTGCGGGACCTAGAGACCCAGTACTTC
CASSLRDLETQYF
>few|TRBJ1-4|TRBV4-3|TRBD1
TGCGCCAGCAGCCGAAGGGGGCTAGGAGAAAAACTGTTTTTT
CASSRRGLGEKLFF
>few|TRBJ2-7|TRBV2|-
TGTGCCAGCAGTGTAGAGGGAGGAAACGAGCAGTACTTC
CASSVEGGNEQYF
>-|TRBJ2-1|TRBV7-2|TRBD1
TGTGCCAGCGGAAGCCGCGGACAGGCTCGCTCCTACAATGAGCAGTTCTTC
CASGSRGQARSYNEQFF
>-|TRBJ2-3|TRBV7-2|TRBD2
TGTGCCAGCAATAGCGGGAGAGAAGATACGCAGTATTTT
CASNSGREDTQYF
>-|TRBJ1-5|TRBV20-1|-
TGCAGTGCTACAGGGACCAGCAATCAGCCCCAGCATTTT
CSATGTSNQPQHF
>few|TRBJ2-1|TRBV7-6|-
TGTGCCAGCAGCTTAGATACTCCGGGGGCGCGACAGAGCTACAATGAGCAGTTCTTC
CASSLDTPGARQSYNEQFF
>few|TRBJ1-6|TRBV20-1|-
TGCAGTGCTAGAGCAATTCTCGAGGTCGACTCCTATAATTCACCCCTCCACTTT
CSARAILEVDSYNSPLHF
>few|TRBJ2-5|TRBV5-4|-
TGTGCCAGCTCCCCTCGAGTAGGAGAGACCCAGTACTTC
CASSPRVGETQYF
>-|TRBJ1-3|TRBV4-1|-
TGCGCCAGCAGCCATTCATCCGACCCAGGGAAAGGTGGAAACACCATATATTTT
CASSHSSDPGKGGNTIYF
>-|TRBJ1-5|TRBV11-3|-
TGTGCCAGCAGCTTAGACTTGAATCAGCCCCATCATTTT
CASSLDLNQPHHF
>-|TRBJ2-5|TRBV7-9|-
TGTGCCAGCAGCAAGGCGACAGGGAGGGAGACCCAGTACTTC
CASSKATGRETQYF
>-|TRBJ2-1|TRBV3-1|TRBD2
TGTGCCAGCCTCGGTGTAGCGGGGGTGAGAAATGAGCAGTTCTTC
CASLGVAGVRNEQFF
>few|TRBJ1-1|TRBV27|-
TGTGCCAGCAGTTCCCCCGGGAGGGCGGAAACTTTCTTT
CASSSPGRAETFF
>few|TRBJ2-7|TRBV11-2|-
TGTGCCAGCAGCTTAGTAATCGCCAGCACCTACGAGCAGTACTTC
CASSLVIASTYEQYF